The 27 T cell receptor beta chains below were found in one sample sequenced in a study of blood T cell repertoires in COVID-19. TCRdb keeps only in-frame clones here, not all; method: immunoSEQ multiplex PCR. Among about 220,000 clones listed, 70% to 85% were seen once. The sequencing sample was made of PBMCs or T cells enriched from blood (not recorded which). Source of these receptors: a woman aged 55-75 years who had recovered from COVID-19.

This rearrangement joins TRBV5-5 to TRBJ1-2; 7 bases line up with TRBD1. The germline V gene encodes CDR1 SGHKS and CDR2 YYEKEE (reference sequence). The V and J ends lost 4 bases and 0 bases, in that order; junction bases with no gene match: 9. The CDR3 is 16 amino acids. DNA for the CDR3: TGTGCCAGCAGCCTCACAACCGGGACAGCTAACTATGGCTACACCTTC. Protein product: CASSLTTGTANYGYTF.

The rearrangement uses TRBV28 and TRBJ2-2; maybe TRBD1 (5 bases). Germline CDR1 and CDR2: MDHEN and SYDVKM. The CDR3 is 13 amino acids. V was pared by 5 bases and J by 4 bases, with 8 bases between. The CDR3 nucleotides are TGTGCCAGCAGTCGACAGAGCACCGGGGAGCTGTTTTTT. Protein: CASSRQSTGELFF.

This clone came up once. The rearrangement uses TRBV9 and TRBJ1-1; D is undetermined. CDR3 length: 15 residues. CDR1 is SGDLS, CDR2 YYNGEE, per germline. Trimming removed 4 bases at V and 0 bases at J, with 13 bases between. Here the CDR3 reads CASSPGVLMNTEAFF. The CDR3 coding sequence is TGTGCCAGCAGCCCCGGGGTCCTCATGAACACTGAAGCTTTCTTT.

This clone has just a few counts. V gene TRBV6-4 combines with J gene TRBJ2-1, with 9 bases that match TRBD1. This CDR3 is 13 amino acids long. The V and J ends lost 6 bases and 7 bases, in that order; junction bases with no gene match: 4. Germline assignment: CDR1 MRHNA and CDR2 SNTAGT. CDR3 DNA sequence: TGTGCCAGCAGGAGGGACAGGGCGAATGAGCAGTTCTTC. Its translation is CASRRDRANEQFF.

This chain links TRBV19 with TRBJ1-2; a possible D gene is TRBD1 (5 bases). CDR1 is LNHDA and CDR2 is SQIVND in the germline V gene (reference sequence). V lost 7 bases, J lost 4 bases, and 13 bases lay in between. The CDR3 sequence is 13 residues long. This chain's CDR3 is CASTPAGPYGYTF. The CDR3 DNA sequence: TGTGCCAGTACCCCAGCAGGGCCCTATGGCTACACCTTC.

The chain uses TRBV7-3 and TRBJ1-5; 11 positions match TRBD1. With V trimmed by 5 bases and J by 7 bases, 4 bases remained unmatched. The CDR3 consists of 14 residues. Germline V gene sequence: CDR1 SGHTA, CDR2 FQGTGA. The chain's CDR3 is CASSDGQGAQPQHF. CDR3 sequence (DNA): TGTGCCAGCAGCGACGGACAGGGGGCCCAGCCCCAGCATTTT.

The chain recombines TRBV29-1 with TRBJ2-3; D gene uncertain. CDR1 is SQVTM and CDR2 is ANQGSEA in the germline V gene. The CDR3 length is 12 residues. Trimming took 6 bases from V and 2 from J, leaving 9 bases between them. The CDR3, as DNA: TGCAGCGTGGCCCTCCCCACAGATACGCAGTATTTT. Amino acids: CSVALPTDTQYF.

This clone was recorded once. The chain joins TRBV14 to TRBJ2-2; perhaps TRBD2 as D (6 bases). CDR3 length: 16 amino acids. CDR1 SGHDN and CDR2 FVKESK come from the germline V gene. Trimming left V 1 base short and J 4 bases short, with 13 bases between. For the CDR3, the DNA is TGTGCCAGCAGCCAAGCGGGACTCCCGGCCACCGGGGAGCTGTTTTTT. Translating gives CASSQAGLPATGELFF. The whole variable domain, filled in from reference TRBV14 and TRBJ2-2, reads EAGVTQFPSHSVIEKGQTVTLRCDPISGHDNLYWYRRVMGKEIKFLLHFVKESKQDESGMPNNRFLAERTGGTYSTLKVQPAELEDSGVYFCASSQAGLPATGELFFGEGSRLTVL.

The chain links TRBV10-3 to TRBJ2-3, with 7 nucleotides matching TRBD2. V lost 9 bases and J lost 1; bases outside the gene matches: 4. The CDR3 runs 13 residues. Per germline, CDR1 ENHRY and CDR2 SYGVKD. In nucleotides, the CDR3 is TGTGCCATGCTAGCGGCGGGCACAGATACGCAGTATTTT. Its translation: CAMLAAGTDTQYF.

The rearrangement uses TRBV4-1 and TRBJ1-1; perhaps TRBD1 as D (5 bases). The germline CDR1 and CDR2 sequences are MGHRA and YSYEKL. The CDR3 has 16 amino acids. The V gene lost 0 bases and the J gene lost 5 bases, with 16 bases spanning the gap. This chain's CDR3 is CASSQDRGGSRTEAFF. In nucleotides, the CDR3 is TGCGCCAGCAGCCAAGATAGGGGAGGGAGTAGGACTGAAGCTTTCTTT.

This clone was seen once. The chain carries TRBV12-2 and TRBJ1-2; the table's D call TRBD1 went unverified against the DNA. TRBV12-2 is a known pseudogene. The CDR3 has 12 residues. The CDR3 protein is CASRLASYGYTF. The CDR3 DNA sequence: TGTGCAAGTCGCTTAGCCAGTTATGGCTACACCTTC.

The gene calls are TRBV27 and TRBJ2-3, with no clear D. The germline V gene encodes CDR1 MNHEY and CDR2 SMNVEV (reference sequence). Trimming cost V 5 bases and J 4 bases, with 16 bases left between them. The CDR3 length is 15 residues. Written as DNA, the CDR3 is TGTGCCAGCAGTCCCCCGACAAGAAATCCAGATACGCAGTATTTT. Translation gives CASSPPTRNPDTQYF.

The rearrangement uses TRBV7-3 and TRBJ1-2, with 9 bases matching TRBD1. The CDR3 has 13 amino acids. Per germline, CDR1 SGHTA and CDR2 FQGTGA. V shed 4 bases, J shed 6 bases, and the junction held 3 bases outside the gene matches. Here the CDR3 DNA reads TGTGCCAGCAGCTCTACAGGGGGCCATGGCTACACCTTC. Encoded protein: CASSSTGGHGYTF.

V gene TRBV12-3 or TRBV12-4 combines with J gene TRBJ1-4; D uncertain. The CDR3 consists of 13 residues. V lost 6 bases and J lost 3, with 8 bases in between. The CDR3 here is CASRAASNEKLFF. The CDR3, as DNA: TGTGCCAGCAGGGCCGCTTCTAATGAAAAACTGTTTTTT.

The V call is TRBV6-5, the J call TRBJ2-7; 10 bases line up with TRBD2. The germline gives CDR1 MNHEY, CDR2 SVGAGI. V lost 0 bases, J lost 0 bases, and 2 bases stayed unmatched. There are 16 residues in the CDR3. CDR3 coding DNA: TGTGCCAGCAGTTACTCCGGACTAGCGGCCTCCTACGAGCAGTACTTC. Translation gives CASSYSGLAASYEQYF.

This clone was detected a few times. The V gene is TRBV5-1, the J gene TRBJ1-2; 7 bases are a match to TRBD1. Germline CDR1 is SGHRS and CDR2 is YFSETQ. The CDR3 runs 15 residues. The trim removed 5 bases at V and 2 bases at J, leaving 9 bases unmatched. CDR3 nucleotides: TGCGCCAGCAGAACCTCACCGGGACAGAACTATGGCTACACCTTC. Translating it yields CASRTSPGQNYGYTF.

J is TRBJ2-1 and V is TRBV9, with a weak D call TRBD2 (6 bases). The germline CDR1 and CDR2 sequences are SGDLS and YYNGEE. V lost 4 bases and J lost 6, with 20 bases in between. This CDR3 has 16 residues. The CDR3 protein is CASSPQDMRGGNEQFF. CDR3 nucleotides: TGTGCCAGCAGCCCTCAAGATATGCGGGGAGGCAATGAGCAGTTCTTC.

The genes are TRBV19 and TRBJ1-5; possibly TRBD1 for D (5 bases). Trimming shortened V by 8 bases and J by 0 bases, and 11 bases separated the two germline ends. The CDR3 loop spans 14 amino acids. Germline values: CDR1 LNHDA, CDR2 SQIVND (reference sequence). The CDR3 protein is CASVDSNSNQPQHF. As DNA, the CDR3 is TGTGCCAGTGTTGACAGCAATAGCAATCAGCCCCAGCATTTT.

This clone was seen a handful of times. The V call is TRBV3-1 (or the pseudogene TRBV3-2), the J call TRBJ1-3; 8 positions agree with TRBD1. This CDR3 is 18 amino acids long. Trimming took 4 bases from V and 3 from J; bases not matched to a gene: 14. In germline, CDR1 is LGHDT, CDR2 YNNKEL (reference sequence). For the CDR3, the DNA is TGTGCCAGCAGCCTGAGAGGACAGGGAAGAAGACTTGGAAACACCATATATTTT. As protein: CASSLRGQGRRLGNTIYF.

The chain combines TRBV6-5 with TRBJ2-7; 7 bases agree with TRBD1. With 4 bases clipped from V and 6 bases from J, the junction kept 9 bases outside the gene matches. Germline values: CDR1 MNHEY, CDR2 SVGAGI. CDR3 length equals 14 residues. CDR3 coding DNA: TGTGCCAGCAGTTCATCCGGGACAGCCTTCGAGCAGTACTTC. Translating gives CASSSSGTAFEQYF.

This clone was seen only once. The CDR3, as DNA: TGTGCCAGCAGCCAAGACTCCCAGAGCACCAAGGCGGGAGCTTTCTTT. This translates into CASSQDSQSTKAGAFF. The chain links TRBV3-1 (or the pseudogene TRBV3-2) to TRBJ1-1; D remains unclear. Trimming took off 0 bases at V and 10 bases at J, with 21 bases between the two ends. Germline CDR1 and CDR2: LGHDT and YNNKEL (reference sequence). The CDR3 is 16 residues long.

The chain combines TRBV6-5 with TRBJ2-6; a possible D gene is TRBD1 (5 bases). The CDR3 runs 14 residues. The germline V and J ends were trimmed by 6 bases and 2 bases, with 8 bases remaining between them. Germline-derived CDR1 and CDR2 are MNHEY and SVGAGI. The CDR3 spells CASRTGTGANVLTF. The CDR3 region has the DNA TGTGCCAGCAGAACAGGAACTGGGGCCAACGTCCTGACTTTC.

This chain uses TRBV9 with TRBJ2-1; 7 bases match TRBD1. Germline CDR1 SGDLS, CDR2 YYNGEE. The CDR3 totals 17 residues. With 0 bases clipped from V and 0 bases from J, the junction kept 6 bases outside the gene matches. CDR3 sequence reads: CASSVGQGRYSYNEQFF. The DNA for the CDR3 is TGTGCCAGCAGCGTAGGACAGGGTAGATACTCCTACAATGAGCAGTTCTTC.

The chain employs TRBV15 and TRBJ1-1, with D unresolved. Trimming stripped 0 bases from V and 1 base from J, with 9 bases between. The CDR3 has 15 residues. Germline V gene lookup returns CDR1 LNHNV and CDR2 YYDKDF (reference sequence). This CDR3 is CATSRDPQENTEAFF. The CDR3 bases are TGTGCCACCAGCAGAGATCCCCAGGAGAACACTGAAGCTTTCTTT.

The chain is built from TRBV2 and TRBJ1-3; 8 bases line up with TRBD1. Germline V CDR1 and CDR2: SNHLY, FYNNEI. J lost 2 bases, V lost 11 bases, and 5 bases had no gene match. The CDR3 covers 13 residues. The CDR3 region has the DNA TGTGCCGCGACAGGGGCCCCTGGAAACACCATATATTTT. Protein: CAATGAPGNTIYF.

V gene TRBV5-4 combines with J gene TRBJ1-2; D unresolved. Germline values: CDR1 SGHNT, CDR2 YYREEE (reference sequence). The CDR3 consists of 15 residues. V dropped 3 bases and J dropped 6 bases, with 18 bases sitting between them. The CDR3 loop is CASSSNLRAENGYTF. In DNA form, the CDR3 reads TGTGCCAGCAGCTCAAATTTGAGGGCAGAGAATGGCTACACCTTC. Based on the CDR3 plus reference TRBV5-4 and TRBJ1-2, the full variable domain is ETGVTQSPTHLIKTRGQQVTLRCSSQSGHNTVSWYQQALGQGPQFIFQYYREEENGRGNFPPRFSGLQFPNYSSELNVNALELDDSALYLCASSSNLRAENGYTFGSGTRLTVV.

V is TRBV7-9 and J is TRBJ2-3; TRBD1 is a possible D gene (6 bases). The CDR3 loop spans 17 amino acids. Trimming stripped 5 bases from V and 1 base from J, with 19 bases between. Per the germline V gene, CDR1 is SEHNR and CDR2 is FQNEAQ (reference sequence). The CDR3 here is CASSPYRDTSGTDTQYF. CDR3 nucleotides: TGTGCCAGCAGCCCCTACCGGGACACCTCTGGCACAGATACGCAGTATTTT.